This TCR beta chain was observed in a study of post-analysis software for immune sequencing data. Study context: There were relapsing-remitting, secondary progressive and progressive-relapsing multiple sclerosis among the disease courses included. Study results and limitations: TRBV segments more frequent in patients than in controls numbered five and included TRBV5-6, TRBV5-1 and TRBV20-1.

The CDR3 consists of 14 residues. Per germline, CDR1 MNHNS and CDR2 SASEGT. The V end lost 5 bases, the J end lost 5 bases, and 15 bases lay between the germline ends. TCR beta cDNA libraries had unique molecular identifiers. TCRdb ran MiXCR on the PCR reads and lists one entry per CDR3 protein. The data contain fewer than 900,000 distinct CDR3 sequences, about half of them singletons. Regarding this clonotype: Its antigen remains unidentified.

The rearrangement uses TRBV6-1 and TRBJ1-1; D perhaps matches TRBD1 (5 bases). Source material: blood. This receptor was taken from a girl between 5 and 17 years old with multiple sclerosis. CDR3 loop: CASSPQGLLTEAFF. The DNA for the CDR3 is TGTGCCAGCAGTCCTCAGGGACTTCTGACTGAAGCTTTCTTT.